The 8 T cell receptor beta chains listed next were all sequenced from one sample in a study of shared clonotypes between healthy human individuals. Here immunoSEQ multiplex PCR was the method, and the copy in TCRdb shows in-frame clones only, minus some. The data contain about 1 million clones, roughly 80% of them singletons. Sequencing was carried out using memory CD4+ T cells sorted from blood. This sample's subset: CD45RA-negative fraction. These receptors were collected from a man aged 18 to 29 in good health.

The V call is TRBV2, the J call TRBJ1-1, with 7 positions matching TRBD1. V gave up 7 bases and J gave up 1 base; unmatched junction bases: 9. Germline values: CDR1 SNHLY, CDR2 FYNNEI. The CDR3 sequence is 15 residues long. CDR3 sequence: CASMADRAENTEAFF. As DNA, the CDR3 is TGTGCCAGCATGGCCGACAGGGCTGAGAACACTGAAGCTTTCTTT.

The J gene is TRBJ2-3, the V gene TRBV10-1; 9 bases match TRBD2. The ends lost 4 bases at V and 1 base at J; junction bases unmatched: 3. Germline V lookup: CDR1 WNHNN, CDR2 SYGVQD (reference sequence). CDR3 length: 15 amino acids. This CDR3 reads CASSASGTRTDTQYF. The CDR3 DNA follows: TGCGCCAGCAGTGCTAGCGGGACTCGCACAGATACGCAGTATTTT.

The chain employs TRBV2 and TRBJ2-7; tentative D call: TRBD1 (6 bases). CDR1 and CDR2 (germline): SNHLY, FYNNEI. The CDR3 is made up of 14 amino acids. Trimming took off 6 bases at V and 1 base at J, with 13 bases between the two ends. CDR3 residues: CASRLDRMSYEQYF. CDR3 bases: TGTGCCAGCAGACTCGACAGGATGTCCTACGAGCAGTACTTC.

The CDR3 loop is CASSYTGAGNTIYF. The DNA of the CDR3 is TGTGCCAGCAGCTATACTGGGGCTGGAAACACCATATATTTT. This rearrangement joins TRBV5-6 to TRBJ1-3; D unclear. The V and J ends lost 3 bases and 2 bases respectively, with 9 bases between them. This CDR3 is 14 amino acids long. Germline V CDR1 and CDR2: SGHDT, YYEEEE.

V is TRBV6-6 and J is TRBJ2-3; 7 bases align to TRBD1. V shed 6 bases and J 4 bases; nucleotides not matched to a gene: 10. CDR1 MNHNY and CDR2 SVGAGI come from the germline V gene (reference sequence). This CDR3 spans 15 amino acids. The CDR3 DNA reads TGTGCCAGCAGACTGGGACAGTCCTCCGCAGATACGCAGTATTTT. It specifies CASRLGQSSADTQYF.

The genes are TRBV6-5 and TRBJ1-4, with D uncertain. Germline V gene lookup returns CDR1 MNHEY and CDR2 SVGAGI. The CDR3 runs 14 residues. V was shortened by 5 bases and J by 3 bases, with 10 bases between the two germline ends. The CDR3 spells CASSSSQANEKLFF. The CDR3 region has the DNA TGTGCCAGCAGTAGTAGTCAGGCTAATGAAAAACTGTTTTTT.

This sequence joins TRBV23-1 and TRBJ2-7, with D possibly matching TRBD1 (6 bases). TRBV23-1 is assigned to the ORF class and has an uncertain function. V was shortened by 3 bases and J by 0 bases, with 12 bases between the two germline ends. The CDR3 contains 15 residues. CDR3: CASSHEVQGSYEQYF. CDR3 DNA: TGCGCCAGCAGTCATGAAGTACAGGGCTCCTACGAGCAGTACTTC.

In regard to this clone: The same CDR3 can be traced to other DNA sequences in this sample. The chain has TRBV5-1 and TRBJ2-1; 11 bases fit TRBD2. Germline CDR1 is SGHRS and CDR2 is YFSETQ. V was clipped by 4 bases and J by 4 bases; unmatched bases: 7. CDR3 size: 16 residues. CDR3 sequence reads: CASSRTSGGIYNEQFF. The CDR3 DNA reads TGCGCCAGCAGCAGAACTAGCGGGGGAATTTACAATGAGCAGTTCTTC.